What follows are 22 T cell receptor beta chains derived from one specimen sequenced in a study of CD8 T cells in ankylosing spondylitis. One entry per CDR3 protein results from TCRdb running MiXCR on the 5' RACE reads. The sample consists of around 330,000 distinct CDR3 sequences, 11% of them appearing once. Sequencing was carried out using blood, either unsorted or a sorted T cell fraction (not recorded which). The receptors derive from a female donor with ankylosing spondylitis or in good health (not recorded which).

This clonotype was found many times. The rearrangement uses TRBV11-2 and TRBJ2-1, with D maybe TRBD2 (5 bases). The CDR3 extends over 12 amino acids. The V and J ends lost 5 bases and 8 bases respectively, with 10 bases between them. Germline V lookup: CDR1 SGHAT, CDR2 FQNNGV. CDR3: CASSLAMDEQFF. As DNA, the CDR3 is TGTGCCAGCAGCCTAGCTATGGATGAGCAGTTCTTC.

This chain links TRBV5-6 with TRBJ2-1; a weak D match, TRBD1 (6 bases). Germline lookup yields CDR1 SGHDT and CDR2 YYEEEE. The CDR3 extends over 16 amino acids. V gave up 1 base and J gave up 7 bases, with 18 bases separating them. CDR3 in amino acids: CASSLRGTGFGNEQFF. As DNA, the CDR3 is TGTGCCAGCAGCTTGAGAGGAACAGGGTTCGGAAATGAGCAGTTCTTC.

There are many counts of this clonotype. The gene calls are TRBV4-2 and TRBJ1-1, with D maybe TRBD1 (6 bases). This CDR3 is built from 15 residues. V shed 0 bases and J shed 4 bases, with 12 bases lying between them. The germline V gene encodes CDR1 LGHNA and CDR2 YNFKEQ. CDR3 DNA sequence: TGTGCCAGCAGCCAAGATGCACAGGGCAGCACTGAAGCTTTCTTT. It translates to CASSQDAQGSTEAFF.

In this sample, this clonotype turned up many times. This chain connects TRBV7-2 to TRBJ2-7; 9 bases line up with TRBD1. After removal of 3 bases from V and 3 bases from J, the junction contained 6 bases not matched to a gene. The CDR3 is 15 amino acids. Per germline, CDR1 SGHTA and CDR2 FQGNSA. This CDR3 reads CASSFDRGSYYEQYF. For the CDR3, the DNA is TGTGCCAGCAGCTTTGACAGGGGGAGCTACTACGAGCAGTACTTC.

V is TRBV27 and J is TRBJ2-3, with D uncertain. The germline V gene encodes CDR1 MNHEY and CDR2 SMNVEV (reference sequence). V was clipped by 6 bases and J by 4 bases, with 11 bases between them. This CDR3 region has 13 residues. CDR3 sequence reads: CASSPLSADTQYF. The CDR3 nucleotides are TGTGCCAGCAGCCCACTAAGCGCAGATACGCAGTATTTT.

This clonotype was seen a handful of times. Written as DNA, the CDR3 is TGCAGTGCTCGGAGGGGGCTGAGTGAAAAACTGTTTTTT. Translating it yields CSARRGLSEKLFF. V usage is TRBV20-1 and J usage is TRBJ1-4; 7 nucleotides agree with TRBD1. The CDR3 has 13 residues. Trimming cost V 5 bases and J 7 bases; bases outside gene matches: 7. Germline-derived CDR1 and CDR2 are DFQATT and SNEGSKA (reference sequence).

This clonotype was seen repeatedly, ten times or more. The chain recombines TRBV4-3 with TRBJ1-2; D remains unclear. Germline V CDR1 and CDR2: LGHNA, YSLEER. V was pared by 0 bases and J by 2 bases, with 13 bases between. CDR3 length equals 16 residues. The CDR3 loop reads CASSQDLGAANYGYTF. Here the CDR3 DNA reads TGCGCCAGCAGCCAAGATCTGGGTGCAGCAAACTATGGCTACACCTTC.

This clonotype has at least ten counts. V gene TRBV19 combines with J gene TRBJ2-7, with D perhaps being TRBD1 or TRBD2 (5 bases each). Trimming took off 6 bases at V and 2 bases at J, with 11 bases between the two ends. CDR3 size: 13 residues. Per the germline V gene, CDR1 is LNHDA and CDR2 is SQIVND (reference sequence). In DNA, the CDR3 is TGTGCCAGTAGCCGGGACGGAACCTACGAGCAGTACTTC. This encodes CASSRDGTYEQYF.

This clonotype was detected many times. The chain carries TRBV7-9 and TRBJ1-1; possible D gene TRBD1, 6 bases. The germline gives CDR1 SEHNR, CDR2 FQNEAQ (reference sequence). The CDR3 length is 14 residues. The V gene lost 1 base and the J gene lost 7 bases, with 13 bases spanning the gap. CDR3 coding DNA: TGTGCCAGCAGCTTAGTACAGGGTCTAGGTGAAGCTTTCTTT. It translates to CASSLVQGLGEAFF.

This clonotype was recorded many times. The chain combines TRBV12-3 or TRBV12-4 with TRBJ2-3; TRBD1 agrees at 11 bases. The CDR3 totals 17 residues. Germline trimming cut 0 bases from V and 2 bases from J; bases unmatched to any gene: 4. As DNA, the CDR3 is TGTGCCAGCAGTTTAGCGGGGACAGGGGGGCCCACAGATACGCAGTATTTT. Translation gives CASSLAGTGGPTDTQYF.

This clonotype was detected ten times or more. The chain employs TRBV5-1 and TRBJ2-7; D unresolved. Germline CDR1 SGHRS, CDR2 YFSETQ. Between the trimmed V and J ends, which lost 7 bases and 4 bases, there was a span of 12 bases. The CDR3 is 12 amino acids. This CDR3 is CASGQEPYEQYF. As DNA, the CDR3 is TGCGCCAGCGGCCAAGAACCATACGAGCAGTACTTC.

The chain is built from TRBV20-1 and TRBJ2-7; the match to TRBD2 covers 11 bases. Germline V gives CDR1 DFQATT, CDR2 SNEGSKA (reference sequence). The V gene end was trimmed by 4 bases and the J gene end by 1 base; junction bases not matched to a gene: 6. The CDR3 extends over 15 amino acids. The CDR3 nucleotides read TGCAGTGCTACCTCAACTAGCGGGAGATCCTACGAGCAGTACTTC. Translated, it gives CSATSTSGRSYEQYF.

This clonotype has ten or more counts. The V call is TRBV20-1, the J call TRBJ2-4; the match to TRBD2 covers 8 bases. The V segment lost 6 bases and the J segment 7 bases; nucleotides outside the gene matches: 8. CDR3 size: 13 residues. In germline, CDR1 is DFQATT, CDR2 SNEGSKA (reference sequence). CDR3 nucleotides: TGCAGTGCCATCACAGCGGGGGATAACATTCAGTACTTC. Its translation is CSAITAGDNIQYF.

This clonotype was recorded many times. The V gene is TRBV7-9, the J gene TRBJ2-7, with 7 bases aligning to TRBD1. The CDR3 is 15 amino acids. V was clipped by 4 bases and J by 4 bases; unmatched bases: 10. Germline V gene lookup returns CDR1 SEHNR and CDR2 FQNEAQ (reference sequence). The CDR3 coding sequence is TGTGCCAGCAGCTCCAGTCGACAGGGACGGTACGAGCAGTACTTC. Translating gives CASSSSRQGRYEQYF.

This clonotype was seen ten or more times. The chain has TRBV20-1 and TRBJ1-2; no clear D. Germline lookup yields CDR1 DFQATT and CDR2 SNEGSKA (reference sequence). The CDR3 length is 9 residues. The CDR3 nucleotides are TGCAGGGTGAACAGATACTACACCTTC. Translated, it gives CRVNRYYTF.

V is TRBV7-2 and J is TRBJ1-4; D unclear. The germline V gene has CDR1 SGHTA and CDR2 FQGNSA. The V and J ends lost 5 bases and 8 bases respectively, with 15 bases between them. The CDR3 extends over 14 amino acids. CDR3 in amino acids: CASSPPGIREKLFF. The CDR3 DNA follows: TGTGCCAGCAGCCCCCCCGGGATCAGGGAAAAACTGTTTTTT.

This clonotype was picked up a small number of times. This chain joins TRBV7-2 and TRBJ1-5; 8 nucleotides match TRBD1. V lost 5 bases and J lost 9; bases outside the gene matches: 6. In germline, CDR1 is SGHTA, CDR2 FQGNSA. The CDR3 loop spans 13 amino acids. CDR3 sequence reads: CASSGTGLLPQHF. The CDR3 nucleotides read TGTGCCAGCAGCGGGACAGGACTACTGCCCCAGCATTTT.

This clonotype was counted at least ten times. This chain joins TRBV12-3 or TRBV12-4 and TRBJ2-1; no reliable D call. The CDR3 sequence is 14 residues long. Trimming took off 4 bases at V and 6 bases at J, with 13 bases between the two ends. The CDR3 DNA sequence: TGTGCCAGCAGTTGGGGTGGGCCTACCAATGAGCAGTTCTTC. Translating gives CASSWGGPTNEQFF.

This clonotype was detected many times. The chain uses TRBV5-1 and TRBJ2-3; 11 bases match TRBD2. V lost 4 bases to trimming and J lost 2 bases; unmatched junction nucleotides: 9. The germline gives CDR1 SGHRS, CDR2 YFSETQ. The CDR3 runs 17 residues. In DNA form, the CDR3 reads TGCGCCAGCAGCACCGGGACTAGCGGTCTTTACACAGATACGCAGTATTTT. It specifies CASSTGTSGLYTDTQYF.

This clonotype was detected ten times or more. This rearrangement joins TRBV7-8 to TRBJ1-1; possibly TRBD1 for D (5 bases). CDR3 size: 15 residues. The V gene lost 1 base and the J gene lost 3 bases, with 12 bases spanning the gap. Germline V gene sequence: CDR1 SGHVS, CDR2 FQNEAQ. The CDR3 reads CASSLVRGMDTEAFF. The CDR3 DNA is TGTGCCAGCAGCTTAGTCCGGGGGATGGACACTGAAGCTTTCTTT. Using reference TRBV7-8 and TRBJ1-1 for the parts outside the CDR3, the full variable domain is GAGVSQSPRYKVAKRGQDVALRCDPISGHVSLFWYQQALGQGPEFLTYFQNEAQLDKSGLPSDRFFAERPEGSVSTLKIQRTQQEDSAVYLCASSLVRGMDTEAFFGQGTRLTVV.

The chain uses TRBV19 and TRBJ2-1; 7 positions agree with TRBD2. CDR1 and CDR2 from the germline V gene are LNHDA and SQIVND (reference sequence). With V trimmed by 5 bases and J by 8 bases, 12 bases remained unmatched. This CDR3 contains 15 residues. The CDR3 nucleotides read TGTGCCAGTAGTCTTGGACTAGTTCGAGCGGATGAGCAGTTCTTC. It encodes CASSLGLVRADEQFF.

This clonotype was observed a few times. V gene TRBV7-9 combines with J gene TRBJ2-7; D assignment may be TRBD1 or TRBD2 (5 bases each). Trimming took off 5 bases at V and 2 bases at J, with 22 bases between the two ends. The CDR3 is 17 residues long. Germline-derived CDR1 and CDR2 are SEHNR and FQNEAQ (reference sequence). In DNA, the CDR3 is TGTGCCAGCAGCCAGGGACGGGTTACAGCTGGCCCCTACGAGCAGTACTTC. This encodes CASSQGRVTAGPYEQYF.